This T cell receptor beta chain was recovered during a study of shared clonotypes between healthy human individuals. Findings of the study overall: Sharing across several donors was seen in around 5% of naive CD4 clonotypes.

This CDR3 region has 13 residues. V shed 2 bases and J shed 6 bases, with 10 bases lying between them. The germline V gene has CDR1 SGDLS and CDR2 YYNGEE. The method was immunoSEQ multiplex PCR; TCRdb's version includes in-frame clones alone and lacks a portion of them. The sample holds 2.5 million or so clones; roughly nine tenths are singletons and the top ten take about 0.13%. Concerning this clone itself: Its antigen is not known.

The sample comprised naive CD4+ T cells sorted from blood. Noted subset: CD45RA+ positively selected. This sequence originates from a young man in good health. The V and J genes are TRBV9 and TRBJ2-3; D call uncertain. The DNA for the CDR3 is TGTGCCAGCAGCGTTTACAACACCGATACGCAGTATTTT. The encoded protein is CASSVYNTDTQYF.